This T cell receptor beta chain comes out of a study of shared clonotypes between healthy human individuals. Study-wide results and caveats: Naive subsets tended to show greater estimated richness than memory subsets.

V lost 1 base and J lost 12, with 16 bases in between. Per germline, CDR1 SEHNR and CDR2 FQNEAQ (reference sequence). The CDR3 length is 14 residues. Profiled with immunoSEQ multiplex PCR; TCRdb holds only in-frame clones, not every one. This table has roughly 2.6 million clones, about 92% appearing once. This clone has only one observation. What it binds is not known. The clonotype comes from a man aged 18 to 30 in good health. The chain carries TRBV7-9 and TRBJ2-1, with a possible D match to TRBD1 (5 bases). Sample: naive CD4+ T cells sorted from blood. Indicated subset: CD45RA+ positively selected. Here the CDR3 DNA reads TGTGCCAGCAGCTTAGAGGGGCTTGTATTCGGGCAGTTCTTC. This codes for CASSLEGLVFGQFF.